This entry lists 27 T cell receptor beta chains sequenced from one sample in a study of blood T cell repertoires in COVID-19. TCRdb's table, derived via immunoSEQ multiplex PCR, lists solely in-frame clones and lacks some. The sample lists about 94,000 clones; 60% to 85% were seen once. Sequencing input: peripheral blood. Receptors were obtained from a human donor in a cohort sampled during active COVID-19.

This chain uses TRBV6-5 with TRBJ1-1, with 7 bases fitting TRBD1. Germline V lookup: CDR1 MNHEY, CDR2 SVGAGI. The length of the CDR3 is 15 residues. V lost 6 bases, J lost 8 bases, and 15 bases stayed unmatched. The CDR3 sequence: CASRLSETGFLEAFF. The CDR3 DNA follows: TGTGCCAGCAGACTATCGGAGACAGGGTTTTTAGAAGCTTTCTTT.

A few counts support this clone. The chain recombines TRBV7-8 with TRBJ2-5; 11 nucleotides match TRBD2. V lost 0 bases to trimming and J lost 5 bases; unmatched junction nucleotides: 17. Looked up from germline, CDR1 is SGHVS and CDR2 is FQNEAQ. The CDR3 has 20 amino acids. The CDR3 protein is CASSLAGRASGRWGRETQYF. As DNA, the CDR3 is TGTGCCAGCAGCTTAGCCGGAAGGGCTAGCGGGAGGTGGGGTCGGGAGACCCAGTACTTC.

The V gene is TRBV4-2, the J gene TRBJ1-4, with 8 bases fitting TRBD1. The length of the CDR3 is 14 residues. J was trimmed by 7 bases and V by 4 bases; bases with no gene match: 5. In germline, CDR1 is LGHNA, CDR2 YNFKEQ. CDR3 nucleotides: TGTGCCAGCAGCCGGGACAGGATGGGTGAAAAACTGTTTTTT. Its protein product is CASSRDRMGEKLFF.

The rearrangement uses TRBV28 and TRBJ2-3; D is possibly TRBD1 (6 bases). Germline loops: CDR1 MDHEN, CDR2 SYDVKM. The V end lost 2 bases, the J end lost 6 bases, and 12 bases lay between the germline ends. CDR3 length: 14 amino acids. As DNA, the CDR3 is TGTGCCAGCAGTTTACAGGGGAATAGGGATACGCAGTATTTT. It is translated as CASSLQGNRDTQYF.

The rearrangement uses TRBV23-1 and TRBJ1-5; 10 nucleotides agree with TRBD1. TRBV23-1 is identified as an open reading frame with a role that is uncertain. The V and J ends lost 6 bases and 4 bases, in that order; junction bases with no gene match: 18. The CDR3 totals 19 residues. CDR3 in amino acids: CASRTSRDRGIIGNQPQHF. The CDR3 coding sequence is TGCGCCAGCAGGACAAGCCGGGACAGGGGAATTATTGGTAATCAGCCCCAGCATTTT.

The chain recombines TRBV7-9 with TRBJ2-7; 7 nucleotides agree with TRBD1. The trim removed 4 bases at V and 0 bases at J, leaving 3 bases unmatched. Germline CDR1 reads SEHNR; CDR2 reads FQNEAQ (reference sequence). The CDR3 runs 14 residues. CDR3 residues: CASSYGTVSYEQYF. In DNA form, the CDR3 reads TGTGCCAGCAGCTACGGGACAGTCTCCTACGAGCAGTACTTC.

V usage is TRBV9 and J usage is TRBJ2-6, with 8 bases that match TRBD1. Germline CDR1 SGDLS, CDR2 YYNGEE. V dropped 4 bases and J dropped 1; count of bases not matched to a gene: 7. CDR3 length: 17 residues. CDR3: CASSPGTGASGANVLTF. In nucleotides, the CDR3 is TGTGCCAGCAGCCCCGGGACAGGCGCATCTGGGGCCAACGTCCTGACTTTC.

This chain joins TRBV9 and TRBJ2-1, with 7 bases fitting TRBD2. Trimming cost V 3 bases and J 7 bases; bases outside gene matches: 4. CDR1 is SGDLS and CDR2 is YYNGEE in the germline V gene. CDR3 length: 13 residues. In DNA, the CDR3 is TGTGCCAGCAGCGCCAGACTAGCTAATGAGCAGTTCTTC. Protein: CASSARLANEQFF.

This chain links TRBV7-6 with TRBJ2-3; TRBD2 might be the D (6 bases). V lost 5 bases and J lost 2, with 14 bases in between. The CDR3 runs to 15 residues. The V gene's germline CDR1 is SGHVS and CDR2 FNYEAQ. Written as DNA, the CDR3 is TGTGCCAGCAGCCGGAGTAGCGGCTACACAGATACGCAGTATTTT. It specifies CASSRSSGYTDTQYF.

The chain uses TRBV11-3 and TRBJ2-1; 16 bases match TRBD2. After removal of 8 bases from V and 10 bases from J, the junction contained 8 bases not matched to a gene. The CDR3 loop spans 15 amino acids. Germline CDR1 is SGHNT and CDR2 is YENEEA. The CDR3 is CASRSGTSGRGEQFF. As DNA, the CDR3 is TGTGCCAGCCGCTCCGGGACTAGCGGGAGGGGGGAGCAGTTCTTC.

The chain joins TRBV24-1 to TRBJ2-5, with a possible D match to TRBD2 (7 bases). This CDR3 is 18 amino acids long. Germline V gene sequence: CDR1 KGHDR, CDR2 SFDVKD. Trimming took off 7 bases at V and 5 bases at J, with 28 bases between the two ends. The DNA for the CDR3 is TGTGCCACCAGCCCCCATTTGGTTGGGGGGGCCAAGGAGGAGACCCAGTACTTC. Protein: CATSPHLVGGAKEETQYF.

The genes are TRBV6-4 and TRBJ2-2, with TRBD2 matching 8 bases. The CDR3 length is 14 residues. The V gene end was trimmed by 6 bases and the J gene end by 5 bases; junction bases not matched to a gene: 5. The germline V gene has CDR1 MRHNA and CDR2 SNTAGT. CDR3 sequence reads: CASSRSGTTGELFF. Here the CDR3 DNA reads TGTGCCAGCAGCCGTAGCGGGACTACCGGGGAGCTGTTTTTT.

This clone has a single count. The CDR3 reads CATSDSPSGYGYTF. CDR3 DNA sequence: TGTGCCACCAGTGATTCTCCCTCGGGCTATGGCTACACCTTC. The chain is built from TRBV24-1 and TRBJ1-2, with D unresolved. This CDR3 has 14 amino acids. In germline, CDR1 is KGHDR, CDR2 SFDVKD. V gave up 2 bases and J gave up 4 bases, with 10 bases separating them.

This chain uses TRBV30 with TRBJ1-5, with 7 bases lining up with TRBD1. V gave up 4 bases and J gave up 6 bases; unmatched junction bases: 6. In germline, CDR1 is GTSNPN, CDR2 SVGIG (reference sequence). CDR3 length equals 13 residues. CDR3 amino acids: CAWTPGGGQPQHF. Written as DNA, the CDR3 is TGTGCCTGGACCCCAGGGGGAGGTCAGCCCCAGCATTTT.

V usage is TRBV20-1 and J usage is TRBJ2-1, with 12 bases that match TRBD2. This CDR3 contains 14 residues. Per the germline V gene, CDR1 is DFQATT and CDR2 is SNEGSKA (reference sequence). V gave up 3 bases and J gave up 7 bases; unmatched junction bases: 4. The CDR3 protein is CSASVGLAGNEQFF. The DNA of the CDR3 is TGCAGTGCTAGTGTTGGACTAGCGGGAAATGAGCAGTTCTTC.

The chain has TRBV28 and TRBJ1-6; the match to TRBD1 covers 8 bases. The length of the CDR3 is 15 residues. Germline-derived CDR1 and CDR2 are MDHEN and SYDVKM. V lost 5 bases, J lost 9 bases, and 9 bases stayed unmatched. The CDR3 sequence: CASSQPQGGSSPLHF. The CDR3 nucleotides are TGTGCCAGCAGTCAACCACAGGGGGGGAGTTCACCCCTCCACTTT.

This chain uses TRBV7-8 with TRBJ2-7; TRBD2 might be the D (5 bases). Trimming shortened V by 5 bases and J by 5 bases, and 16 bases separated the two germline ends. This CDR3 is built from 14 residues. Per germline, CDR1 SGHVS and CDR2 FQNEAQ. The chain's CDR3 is CASSAGRGTHEQYF. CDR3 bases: TGTGCCAGCAGCGCCGGACGGGGAACCCACGAGCAGTACTTC. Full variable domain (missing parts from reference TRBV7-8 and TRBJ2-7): GAGVSQSPRYKVAKRGQDVALRCDPISGHVSLFWYQQALGQGPEFLTYFQNEAQLDKSGLPSDRFFAERPEGSVSTLKIQRTQQEDSAVYLCASSAGRGTHEQYFGPGTRLTVT.

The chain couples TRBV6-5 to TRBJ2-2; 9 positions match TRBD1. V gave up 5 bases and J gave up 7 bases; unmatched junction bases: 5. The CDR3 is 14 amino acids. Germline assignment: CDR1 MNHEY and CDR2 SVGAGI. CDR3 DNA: TGTGCCAGCAGTAGACAGGGGGGGGTCGGGGAGCTGTTTTTT. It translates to CASSRQGGVGELFF.

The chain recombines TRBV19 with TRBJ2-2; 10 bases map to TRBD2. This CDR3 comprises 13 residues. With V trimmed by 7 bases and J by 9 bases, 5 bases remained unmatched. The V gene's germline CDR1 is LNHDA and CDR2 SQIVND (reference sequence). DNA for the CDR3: TGTGCCAGTAAGCGGGAGGGCCTCCGGGAGCTGTTTTTT. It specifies CASKREGLRELFF.

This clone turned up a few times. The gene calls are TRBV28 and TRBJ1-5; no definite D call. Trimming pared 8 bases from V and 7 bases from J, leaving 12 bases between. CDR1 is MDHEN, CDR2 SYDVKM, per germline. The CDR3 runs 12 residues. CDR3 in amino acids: CASRPGGQPQHF. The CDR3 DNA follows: TGTGCCAGCCGGCCAGGAGGGCAGCCCCAGCATTTT. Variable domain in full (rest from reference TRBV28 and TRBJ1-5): DVKVTQSSRYLVKRTGEKVFLECVQDMDHENMFWYRQDPGLGLRLIYFSYDVKMKEKGDIPEGYSVSREKKERFSLILESASTNQTSMYLCASRPGGQPQHFGDGTRLSIL.

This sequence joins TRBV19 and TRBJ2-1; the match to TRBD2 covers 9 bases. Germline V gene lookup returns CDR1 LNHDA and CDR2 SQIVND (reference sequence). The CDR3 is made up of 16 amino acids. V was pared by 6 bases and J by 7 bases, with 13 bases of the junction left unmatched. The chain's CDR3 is CASRASIAGVRNEQFF. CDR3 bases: TGTGCCAGTAGAGCCAGTATAGCGGGAGTGAGAAATGAGCAGTTCTTC.

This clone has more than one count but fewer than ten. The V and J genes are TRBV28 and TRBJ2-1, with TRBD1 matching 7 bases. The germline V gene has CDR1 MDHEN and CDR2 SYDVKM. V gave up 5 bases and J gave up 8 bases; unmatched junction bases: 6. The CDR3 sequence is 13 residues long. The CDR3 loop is CASSTTGLYEQFF. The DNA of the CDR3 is TGTGCCAGCAGTACGACAGGGTTATATGAGCAGTTCTTC.

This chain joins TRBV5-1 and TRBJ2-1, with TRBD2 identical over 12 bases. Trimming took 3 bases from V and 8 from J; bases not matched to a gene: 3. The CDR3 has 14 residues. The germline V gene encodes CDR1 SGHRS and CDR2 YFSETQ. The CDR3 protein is CASSSTSGSYEQFF. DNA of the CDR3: TGCGCCAGCAGCTCGACTAGCGGGAGCTATGAGCAGTTCTTC.

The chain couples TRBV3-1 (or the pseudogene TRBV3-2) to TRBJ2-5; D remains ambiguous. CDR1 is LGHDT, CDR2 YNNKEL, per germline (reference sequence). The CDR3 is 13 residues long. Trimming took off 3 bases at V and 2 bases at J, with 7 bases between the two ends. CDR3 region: CASSQLQQETQYF. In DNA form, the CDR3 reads TGTGCCAGCAGCCAGTTACAACAAGAGACCCAGTACTTC.

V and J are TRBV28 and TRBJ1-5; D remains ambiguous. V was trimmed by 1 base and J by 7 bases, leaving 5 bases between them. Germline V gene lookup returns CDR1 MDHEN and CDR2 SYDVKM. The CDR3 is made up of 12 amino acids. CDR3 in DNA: TGTGCCAGCAGTTTATCTAAACAGCCCCAGCATTTT. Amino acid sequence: CASSLSKQPQHF.

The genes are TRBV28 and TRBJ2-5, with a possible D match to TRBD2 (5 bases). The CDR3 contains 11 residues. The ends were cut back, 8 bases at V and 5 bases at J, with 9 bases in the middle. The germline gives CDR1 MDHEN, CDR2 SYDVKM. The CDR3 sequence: CASGSWETQYF. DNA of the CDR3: TGTGCCAGCGGGAGTTGGGAGACCCAGTACTTC.

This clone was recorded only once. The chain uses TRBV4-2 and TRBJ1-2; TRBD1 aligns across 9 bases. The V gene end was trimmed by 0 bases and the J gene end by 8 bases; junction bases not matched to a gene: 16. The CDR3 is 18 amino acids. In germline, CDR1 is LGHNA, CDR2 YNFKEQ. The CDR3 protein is CASSQEWGTGLGVGGYTF. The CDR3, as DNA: TGTGCCAGCAGCCAAGAGTGGGGGACAGGGCTAGGGGTAGGCGGCTACACCTTC.